One and the same sample provided the 30 T cell receptor beta chains below, sequenced in a study of technical replicates of blood from a handful of donors. The protocol was immunoSEQ multiplex PCR, while the TCRdb copy is restricted to in-frame clones and leaves out a portion. The table shows about 50,000 clones, with 95% to 96% occurring only once. Sequenced input: T cells isolated from PBMCs. These receptors were taken from a human donor in good health.

The chain couples TRBV7-2 to TRBJ2-7; 16 bases agree with TRBD2. V lost 8 bases, J lost 0 bases, and 1 base stayed unmatched. Germline loops: CDR1 SGHTA, CDR2 FQGNSA. The CDR3 consists of 15 residues. The CDR3 DNA reads as TGTGCCAGCGGGACTAGCGGGAGGGACTCCTACGAGCAGTACTTC. It specifies CASGTSGRDSYEQYF.

This chain joins TRBV2 and TRBJ2-7, with 10 bases lining up with TRBD2. Germline V gene lookup returns CDR1 SNHLY and CDR2 FYNNEI. The V gene end was trimmed by 1 base and the J gene end by 7 bases; junction bases not matched to a gene: 7. This CDR3 spans 15 amino acids. The DNA of the CDR3 is TGTGCCAGCAGTGAAGGGATTAGCGGGGGGCGGGAGCAGTACTTC. This codes for CASSEGISGGREQYF.

CDR3 sequence reads: CASSVGQASNTEAFF. In DNA form, the CDR3 reads TGTGCCAGCAGCGTAGGCCAGGCATCTAACACTGAAGCTTTCTTT. This chain uses TRBV9 with TRBJ1-1, with no clear D. The length of the CDR3 is 15 residues. Deletions cut 0 bases from V and 2 bases from J, with 11 bases between. Germline V gives CDR1 SGDLS, CDR2 YYNGEE.

This sequence joins TRBV9 and TRBJ1-2, with 7 bases aligning to TRBD1. The CDR3 loop spans 14 amino acids. The V and J ends lost 3 bases and 8 bases, in that order; junction bases with no gene match: 10. The germline gives CDR1 SGDLS, CDR2 YYNGEE. CDR3 sequence: CASSGGQISGGYTF. In DNA form, the CDR3 reads TGTGCCAGCAGCGGGGGACAGATTTCGGGGGGCTACACCTTC.

This rearrangement joins TRBV27 to TRBJ1-5; 8 positions agree with TRBD1. This CDR3 region has 15 residues. V gave up 4 bases and J gave up 4 bases; unmatched junction bases: 6. CDR1 is MNHEY, CDR2 SMNVEV, per germline (reference sequence). CDR3 in amino acids: CASSSGTGINQPQHF. The CDR3, as DNA: TGTGCCAGCAGTTCCGGGACAGGCATTAATCAGCCCCAGCATTTT.

This chain joins TRBV2 and TRBJ1-2; 7 bases map to TRBD1. Germline CDR1 SNHLY, CDR2 FYNNEI. The CDR3 spans 15 residues. Germline trimming cut 3 bases from V and 10 bases from J; bases unmatched to any gene: 14. In DNA form, the CDR3 reads TGTGCCAGCAGTGATCGGGCAGGGGGTTTATTGGACTACACCTTC. Translating gives CASSDRAGGLLDYTF.

This chain connects TRBV14 to TRBJ2-7, with 7 positions matching TRBD1. The CDR3 length is 15 residues. CDR1 and CDR2 (germline): SGHDN, FVKESK. V trimming: 2 bases; J trimming: 3 bases; junction bases outside the gene matches: 7. The CDR3 protein is CASSQMTGNLYEQYF. DNA for the CDR3: TGTGCCAGCAGCCAAATGACAGGGAATCTCTACGAGCAGTACTTC.

The CDR3 DNA follows: TGTGCCAGCAGCCCCGACAGGGGAGGTTATGGCTACACCTTC. It codes for CASSPDRGGYGYTF. The rearrangement joins TRBV28 to TRBJ1-2, with 8 bases matching TRBD1. V shed 6 bases, J shed 5 bases, and the junction held 8 bases outside the gene matches. The CDR3 contains 14 residues. Germline V gene sequence: CDR1 MDHEN, CDR2 SYDVKM.

V gene TRBV11-3 combines with J gene TRBJ1-1, with D possibly being TRBD1 (6 bases). This CDR3 region has 14 residues. V lost 5 bases and J 0 bases, leaving 10 bases between the germline ends. Germline V gene sequence: CDR1 SGHNT, CDR2 YENEEA. In nucleotides, the CDR3 is TGTGCCAGCAGCACAGGGACGGTGAACACTGAAGCTTTCTTT. It yields the protein CASSTGTVNTEAFF.

In regard to this clone: Its ends do not fully match the called genes, so a read error is possible. The CDR3 region is CASSERGGYDF. DNA of the CDR3: TGTGCCAGCAGTGAGAGGGGGGGGTACGACTTC. The chain is built from TRBV2 and TRBJ2-7, with D possibly matching TRBD2 (7 bases). The CDR3 covers 11 residues. Germline CDR1 is SNHLY and CDR2 is FYNNEI.

This rearrangement joins TRBV12-5 to TRBJ1-1, with 7 positions matching TRBD1. CDR1 is LGHNT, CDR2 FRNRAP, per germline. The CDR3 runs to 14 residues. J lost 5 bases, V lost 5 bases, and 8 bases had no gene match. CDR3: CASGADRELTEAFF. CDR3 DNA sequence: TGTGCTAGTGGTGCAGACAGGGAGCTTACTGAAGCTTTCTTT.

The rearrangement links TRBV27 to TRBJ1-5; D is undetermined. This CDR3 contains 17 residues. The V gene's germline CDR1 is MNHEY and CDR2 SMNVEV (reference sequence). V lost 0 bases, J lost 5 bases, and 17 bases lay in between. The CDR3 spells CASSLSYGEDVDQPQHF. For the CDR3, the DNA is TGTGCCAGCAGTTTATCTTACGGGGAGGACGTGGATCAGCCCCAGCATTTT.

This chain connects TRBV7-9 to TRBJ1-2; 11 bases line up with TRBD1. The ends lost 5 bases at V and 7 bases at J; junction bases unmatched: 18. Germline V CDR1 and CDR2: SEHNR, FQNEAQ (reference sequence). The CDR3 loop spans 18 amino acids. The CDR3 is CASSGPLGQGAWGLGYTF. The CDR3 coding sequence is TGTGCCAGCAGCGGACCCCTAGGACAGGGGGCTTGGGGACTTGGCTACACCTTC.

The chain carries TRBV10-3 and TRBJ1-1; 9 bases line up with TRBD1. V shed 4 bases and J 5 bases; nucleotides not matched to a gene: 5. The germline CDR1 and CDR2 sequences are ENHRY and SYGVKD. The CDR3 is 14 residues long. CDR3 DNA: TGTGCCATCAGTGTTGGGACAGGGTATACTGAAGCTTTCTTT. Protein sequence: CAISVGTGYTEAFF.

Written as DNA, the CDR3 is TGTGCCAGCAGCCCCACAGGGGACGCCTATGGCTACACCTTC. Amino acid sequence: CASSPTGDAYGYTF. The gene calls are TRBV9 and TRBJ1-2; 7 nucleotides align to TRBD1. CDR1 is SGDLS and CDR2 is YYNGEE in the germline V gene. The CDR3 loop spans 14 amino acids. V lost 4 bases, J lost 4 bases, and 7 bases stayed unmatched.

The CDR3 bases are TGTGCCAGCAGTTTGGGGACAGGGGTAAATCAGCCCCAGCATTTT. It yields the protein CASSLGTGVNQPQHF. The chain recombines TRBV27 with TRBJ1-5, with 10 bases lining up with TRBD1. Per the germline V gene, CDR1 is MNHEY and CDR2 is SMNVEV (reference sequence). V shed 3 bases, J shed 4 bases, and the junction held 3 bases outside the gene matches. The CDR3 has 15 amino acids.

The chain links TRBV9 to TRBJ2-1; D gene uncertain. The germline V and J ends were trimmed by 4 bases and 4 bases, with 18 bases remaining between them. This CDR3 is 16 amino acids long. CDR1 and CDR2 (germline): SGDLS, YYNGEE. In nucleotides, the CDR3 is TGTGCCAGCAGCCGCATTGTTAGAGACTCTTACAATGAGCAGTTCTTC. Its translation is CASSRIVRDSYNEQFF.

This rearrangement joins TRBV27 to TRBJ1-2; 8 bases are shared with TRBD1. The trim removed 5 bases at V and 8 bases at J, leaving 10 bases unmatched. This CDR3 contains 14 residues. The germline gives CDR1 MNHEY, CDR2 SMNVEV (reference sequence). The CDR3 bases are TGTGCCAGCAGTCACGACAGGGGCGGTGGAGGCTACACCTTC. Its translation: CASSHDRGGGGYTF.

This chain connects TRBV6-1 to TRBJ1-1; D not certain. Trimming removed 2 bases from V and 2 bases from J, with 12 bases in between. The germline V gene encodes CDR1 MNHNS and CDR2 SASEGT. The CDR3 loop spans 15 amino acids. As DNA, the CDR3 is TGTGCCAGCAGTGAATTCCGGGGATCTAACACTGAAGCTTTCTTT. It specifies CASSEFRGSNTEAFF.

This clone was found once. This chain links TRBV30 with TRBJ1-5; 7 bases are shared with TRBD1. The germline CDR1 and CDR2 sequences are GTSNPN and SVGIG (reference sequence). The V gene end was trimmed by 1 base and the J gene end by 3 bases; junction bases not matched to a gene: 12. This CDR3 comprises 17 residues. The CDR3 loop is CAWSDRTGTDYNQPQHF. DNA of the CDR3: TGTGCCTGGAGTGATAGAACCGGGACAGACTACAATCAGCCCCAGCATTTT.

The rearrangement links TRBV7-2 to TRBJ2-7, with 7 nucleotides matching TRBD2. Germline V gene lookup returns CDR1 SGHTA and CDR2 FQGNSA. CDR3 length equals 14 residues. V dropped 2 bases and J dropped 3; count of bases not matched to a gene: 4. The CDR3 coding sequence is TGTGCCAGCAGCTTAAGTGGCGGGAGCTACGAGCAGTACTTC. It translates to CASSLSGGSYEQYF.

This chain links TRBV6-1 with TRBJ1-2; D ambiguous. Germline V CDR1 and CDR2: MNHNS, SASEGT. This CDR3 region has 13 residues. Between the trimmed V and J ends, which lost 3 bases and 8 bases, there was a span of 13 bases. CDR3 bases: TGTGCCAGCAGTGAGTCTCTGGGCCGGGGCTACACCTTC. This translates into CASSESLGRGYTF.

The V and J genes are TRBV30 and TRBJ2-1; tentatively, D is TRBD2 (5 bases). V dropped 2 bases and J dropped 7 bases, with 18 bases sitting between them. The germline V gene has CDR1 GTSNPN and CDR2 SVGIG (reference sequence). This CDR3 comprises 15 residues. Here the CDR3 DNA reads TGTGCCTGGAGTATCGGGGTGGCAGATAATAATGAGCAGTTCTTC. Its protein product is CAWSIGVADNNEQFF.

The chain links TRBV15 to TRBJ1-3; no definite D call. V shed 0 bases and J shed 4 bases, with 10 bases lying between them. The CDR3 is made up of 15 amino acids. Germline V gives CDR1 LNHNV, CDR2 YYDKDF (reference sequence). The CDR3 DNA reads TGTGCCACCAGCAGAGACTACGGGAACGGAAACACCATATATTTT. Translation gives CATSRDYGNGNTIYF.

The chain employs TRBV6-5 and TRBJ2-7; 11 nucleotides agree with TRBD1. The germline gives CDR1 MNHEY, CDR2 SVGAGI. The CDR3 has 14 residues. V shed 7 bases, J shed 2 bases, and the junction held 4 bases outside the gene matches. The CDR3 DNA sequence: TGTGCCAGCACTAGGGGACAGGGGGCCTACGAGCAGTACTTC. Residues: CASTRGQGAYEQYF.

This rearrangement joins TRBV2 to TRBJ1-1; D is undetermined. From germline, CDR1 is SNHLY and CDR2 FYNNEI. V lost 7 bases and J lost 4, with 10 bases in between. The CDR3 consists of 12 residues. The CDR3 bases are TGTGCCAGCACTGGAGCGGCCACTGAAGCTTTCTTT. Protein product: CASTGAATEAFF.

The chain joins TRBV9 to TRBJ2-3; possible D gene TRBD2, 6 bases. CDR3 length: 15 residues. Trimming removed 4 bases from V and 0 bases from J, with 12 bases in between. Germline CDR1 is SGDLS and CDR2 is YYNGEE. Written as DNA, the CDR3 is TGTGCCAGCAGCCTCCAGGGACTTAGCACAGATACGCAGTATTTT. This sequence encodes CASSLQGLSTDTQYF.

This rearrangement joins TRBV12-5 to TRBJ1-3; possible D gene TRBD1, 5 bases. Germline CDR1 reads LGHNT; CDR2 reads FRNRAP. The CDR3 loop spans 15 amino acids. The ends were cut back, 1 base at V and 8 bases at J, with 15 bases in the middle. CDR3 coding DNA: TGTGCTAGTGGTTTGGCAGGGAATTATATGGACACCATATATTTT. It encodes CASGLAGNYMDTIYF.

This chain's CDR3 is CASSLEYGRDTQYF. CDR3 nucleotide sequence: TGTGCCAGCAGCTTAGAATATGGCAGAGATACGCAGTATTTT. The V gene is TRBV11-1, the J gene TRBJ2-3; D call uncertain. Trimming cost V 1 base and J 5 bases, with 10 bases left between them. Germline V CDR1 and CDR2: SGHAT, FQDESV (reference sequence). The CDR3 consists of 14 residues.

The V call is TRBV4-2, the J call TRBJ2-7; the D gene is possibly TRBD2 (5 bases). Trimming left V 1 base short and J 4 bases short, with 5 bases between. CDR3 size: 12 residues. The germline V gene encodes CDR1 LGHNA and CDR2 YNFKEQ. The CDR3 DNA sequence: TGTGCCAGCAGCCAAGGGAGGTACGAGCAGTACTTC. It yields the protein CASSQGRYEQYF.